The rows below give T cell receptor beta chains drawn from one sample of a study of Graves' ophthalmopathy and Graves' hyperthyroidism. Using its own MiXCR run on the multiplex PCR reads, TCRdb lists one record per CDR3 protein. The table shows over a million distinct CDR3 sequences, with 36% occurring only once. What was sequenced was peripheral blood or thyroid tissue (not recorded which). The origin of the receptors is an adult man with Graves' hyperthyroidism. The conserved cysteine and the conserved F or W are not part of the CDR3 here.

V gene,J gene,CDR3 protein
TRBV7-6,TRBJ2-6,ASSLMTGPSSGANVLT
TRBV27,TRBJ1-5,ASSLSRQSQPQH
TRBV7-9,TRBJ1-2,ASSPLGQNYGYT
TRBV7-8,TRBJ1-1,ASSLLVLNTEAF
TRBV6-5,TRBJ1-2,ASSPSAGVDGYT
TRBV7-2,TRBJ1-6,ASSLRIPAGSNSPLH
TRBV29-1,TRBJ1-1,SVGAGVNTEAF
TRBV6-5,TRBJ2-7,TSSYSQGDKIEQY
TRBV7-9,TRBJ2-7,ASSLGGTPDYEQY
TRBV7-6,TRBJ1-5,ASSLGQGRRETQH